This entry is about one TCR beta chain. In germline, CDR1 is MGHRA, CDR2 YSYEKL. V shed 1 base and J 6 bases; nucleotides not matched to a gene: 3. This CDR3 spans 14 amino acids. TCRdb processed the 5' RACE reads anew with MiXCR; each CDR3 protein has one entry. The sample shows just over 300,000 distinct CDR3 sequences, around 3.6% of them seen only once. The data are from a study of T cells after yellow fever vaccination. The sequence derives from a man between 18 and 29 years old who received the YFV17D yellow fever vaccine. The chain recombines TRBV4-1 with TRBJ2-1, with 7 nucleotides matching TRBD2. Sample: PBMCs, taken on the day of the yellow fever booster vaccination. DNA for the CDR3: TGCGCCAGCAGCCAAGGGTGGGGGGGCAATGAGCAGTTCTTC. Amino acid sequence: CASSQGWGGNEQFF.